One sample yielded the 26 T cell receptor beta chains listed below, sequenced in a study of radiation and T cells in renal cell carcinoma. The method was immunoSEQ multiplex PCR; TCRdb's version includes in-frame clones alone and lacks a portion of them. Found here are about 130,000 clones, 70% to 90% of them singletons; the top ten hold approximately 12%. Time point reported: baseline pretreatment blood. Sample treatment: 15 Gy SBRT to primary tumor, nephrectomy 4 weeks later. This specimen consisted of blood, obtained from a patient whose treatment included radiotherapy and nephrectomy. These receptors all come from a woman aged 45-65 years with renal cell carcinoma.

The chain links TRBV7-2 to TRBJ2-7; tentatively, D is TRBD1 (5 bases). Trimming shortened V by 0 bases and J by 2 bases, and 11 bases separated the two germline ends. The length of the CDR3 is 15 residues. Germline V lookup: CDR1 SGHTA, CDR2 FQGNSA. This chain's CDR3 is CASSLADQGPYEQYF. In nucleotides, the CDR3 is TGTGCCAGCAGCTTAGCGGACCAGGGTCCCTACGAGCAGTACTTC. The variable domain in full, with the rest retrieved from reference TRBV7-2 and TRBJ2-7, is GAGVSQSPSNKVTEKGKDVELRCDPISGHTALYWYRQSLGQGLEFLIYFQGNSAPDKSGLPSDRFSAERTGGSVSTLTIQRTQQEDSAVYLCASSLADQGPYEQYFGPGTRLTVT.

The chain joins TRBV19 to TRBJ1-1; no reliable D call. V shed 3 bases and J shed 2 bases, with 10 bases lying between them. CDR3 size: 14 residues. Germline CDR1 reads LNHDA; CDR2 reads SQIVND (reference sequence). CDR3 sequence: CASSMPQVNTEAFF. CDR3 bases: TGTGCCAGTAGTATGCCCCAGGTAAACACTGAAGCTTTCTTT. The whole variable domain, filled in from reference TRBV19 and TRBJ1-1, reads DGGITQSPKYLFRKEGQNVTLSCEQNLNHDAMYWYRQDPGQGLRLIYYSQIVNDFQKGDIAEGYSVSREKKESFPLTVTSAQKNPTAFYLCASSMPQVNTEAFFGQGTRLTVV.

The chain carries TRBV5-5 and TRBJ2-1, with D possibly called TRBD1 or TRBD2 (6 bases each). V dropped 4 bases and J dropped 7 bases, with 18 bases sitting between them. The germline V gene has CDR1 SGHKS and CDR2 YYEKEE (reference sequence). The CDR3 loop spans 15 amino acids. CDR3 region: CASSGGLAFLNEQFF. The CDR3, as DNA: TGTGCCAGCAGCGGGGGGCTAGCTTTTCTTAATGAGCAGTTCTTC.

This sequence joins TRBV4-1 and TRBJ1-1; 10 bases are shared with TRBD1. V shed 5 bases, J shed 4 bases, and the junction held 4 bases outside the gene matches. The CDR3 runs 14 residues. Germline V lookup: CDR1 MGHRA, CDR2 YSYEKL. CDR3 nucleotide sequence: TGCGCCAGCAGCTGGGACAGGGGAACCACTGAAGCTTTCTTT. Protein: CASSWDRGTTEAFF.

This chain joins TRBV4-1 and TRBJ2-7; the D gene is possibly TRBD2 (6 bases). Germline values: CDR1 MGHRA, CDR2 YSYEKL. V was shortened by 0 bases and J by 2 bases, with 14 bases between the two germline ends. CDR3 length: 16 amino acids. DNA of the CDR3: TGCGCCAGCAGCCAAGATCCCGGCGGGATTGCCTACGAGCAGTACTTC. This translates into CASSQDPGGIAYEQYF.

A word on this clone: In the same sample, other DNA sequences code for this CDR3. The chain is built from TRBV19 and TRBJ1-1; D is unresolved. The CDR3 runs 14 residues. Per germline, CDR1 LNHDA and CDR2 SQIVND (reference sequence). The ends were cut back, 2 bases at V and 2 bases at J, with 9 bases in the middle. The CDR3 bases are TGTGCCAGTAGTATACGAAGGGTAAACACTGAAGCTTTCTTT. It translates to CASSIRRVNTEAFF.

This chain links TRBV15 with TRBJ1-1; TRBD1 is a possible D gene (6 bases). Trimming shortened V by 0 bases and J by 5 bases, and 16 bases separated the two germline ends. The CDR3 length is 16 residues. Germline values: CDR1 LNHNV, CDR2 YYDKDF (reference sequence). The CDR3 loop reads CATSRDNNRERTEAFF. The CDR3 DNA sequence: TGTGCCACCAGCAGAGATAACAACAGGGAGCGTACTGAAGCTTTCTTT.

The gene calls are TRBV5-1 and TRBJ2-5, with a possible D match to TRBD1 (5 bases). CDR1 is SGHRS, CDR2 YFSETQ, per germline. This CDR3 region has 15 residues. Trimming removed 0 bases at V and 2 bases at J, with 11 bases between. In DNA form, the CDR3 reads TGCGCCAGCAGCTTGGCCCCCCAGGGTCAAGAGACCCAGTACTTC. It is translated as CASSLAPQGQETQYF.

In this sample, this clone turned up a few times. The chain uses TRBV19 and TRBJ2-5; D is uncertain. V lost 3 bases and J 4 bases, leaving 9 bases between the germline ends. Germline V gene sequence: CDR1 LNHDA, CDR2 SQIVND (reference sequence). This CDR3 is 13 amino acids long. Here the CDR3 reads CASSMWAGETQYF. The CDR3, as DNA: TGTGCCAGTAGTATGTGGGCTGGAGAGACCCAGTACTTC.

V gene TRBV7-3 combines with J gene TRBJ2-3; D call uncertain. The CDR3 sequence is 13 residues long. Germline-derived CDR1 and CDR2 are SGHTA and FQGTGA. With 2 bases removed from V and 3 bases from J, the gap between germline ends came to 6 bases. The CDR3 region has the DNA TGTGCCAGCAGCTTAGCTCAGACAGATACGCAGTATTTT. This encodes CASSLAQTDTQYF.

V and J are TRBV4-1 and TRBJ2-6; possibly TRBD1 for D (6 bases). This CDR3 comprises 13 residues. The germline V gene has CDR1 MGHRA and CDR2 YSYEKL. V shed 0 bases and J shed 13 bases, with 10 bases lying between them. CDR3 in DNA: TGCGCCAGCAGCCAAGAGGACAGAATGGTCCTGACTTTC. As protein: CASSQEDRMVLTF.

A single count supports this clone. The chain links TRBV6-6 to TRBJ1-1, with 7 bases identical to TRBD1. V shed 4 bases, J shed 0 bases, and the junction held 5 bases outside the gene matches. The length of the CDR3 is 15 residues. The germline V gene has CDR1 MNHNY and CDR2 SVGAGI (reference sequence). The CDR3 is CASSSWDSMNTEAFF. The DNA of the CDR3 is TGTGCCAGCAGTTCGTGGGACAGCATGAACACTGAAGCTTTCTTT.

In its sample, this clone was seen once. The chain joins TRBV19 to TRBJ2-7; D is unclear. The V gene lost 0 bases and the J gene lost 1 base, with 10 bases spanning the gap. The length of the CDR3 is 15 residues. Germline CDR1 is LNHDA and CDR2 is SQIVND (reference sequence). The CDR3 DNA follows: TGTGCCAGTAGTATAGATGGAAACTTTTCCTACGAGCAGTACTTC. Translated: CASSIDGNFSYEQYF.

This clone was detected once. This chain connects TRBV5-1 to TRBJ2-1, with 13 bases that match TRBD2. Germline V gene data show CDR1 as SGHRS and CDR2 as YFSETQ. This CDR3 is built from 17 residues. V lost 4 bases, J lost 0 bases, and 4 bases stayed unmatched. The CDR3 DNA sequence: TGCGCCAGCAGCGGGGGGACTAGCGGGGCCTCCTACAATGAGCAGTTCTTC. Its protein is CASSGGTSGASYNEQFF.

This chain uses TRBV11-2 with TRBJ2-7; no clear D. This CDR3 contains 14 residues. V was shortened by 7 bases and J by 1 base, with 14 bases between the two germline ends. Germline values: CDR1 SGHAT, CDR2 FQNNGV. The CDR3 loop reads CASTPVRLSYEQYF. The CDR3 DNA reads TGTGCCAGCACCCCGGTAAGGTTATCCTACGAGCAGTACTTC.

The V call is TRBV27, the J call TRBJ2-7; the D gene could be TRBD1 or TRBD2 (5 bases each). V was cut by 5 bases and J by 3 bases, with 20 bases left in between. Germline loops: CDR1 MNHEY, CDR2 SMNVEV (reference sequence). The CDR3 runs 16 residues. In nucleotides, the CDR3 is TGTGCCAGCAGTACACGGACCCGGGGCCTTCACTACGAGCAGTACTTC. Protein: CASSTRTRGLHYEQYF.

The J gene is TRBJ1-1, the V gene TRBV2; D remains ambiguous. CDR1 is SNHLY, CDR2 FYNNEI, per germline. V was trimmed by 6 bases and J by 8 bases, leaving 19 bases between them. The CDR3 contains 14 residues. CDR3 bases: TGTGCCAGCAGAAGATCCGGCCTCGCTACCGAAGCTTTCTTT. This sequence encodes CASRRSGLATEAFF.

The chain employs TRBV18 and TRBJ1-2; 11 nucleotides agree with TRBD1. The germline gives CDR1 KGHSH, CDR2 LQKENI. The CDR3 sequence is 14 residues long. J lost 7 bases, V lost 3 bases, and 4 bases had no gene match. CDR3 coding DNA: TGTGCCAGCTCACCCCCGGACAGGGGGCTTGGCTACACCTTC. Its protein is CASSPPDRGLGYTF.

This CDR3 is CASSEEAGGYNEQFF. DNA for the CDR3: TGTGCCAGCAGTGAAGAGGCAGGGGGCTACAATGAGCAGTTCTTC. The chain couples TRBV6-1 to TRBJ2-1; 7 nucleotides line up with TRBD1. The CDR3 extends over 15 amino acids. Germline lookup yields CDR1 MNHNS and CDR2 SASEGT. Unmatched junction bases numbered 3, after V lost 1 base and J lost 3 bases.

J is TRBJ2-7 and V is TRBV4-1; no reliable D call. Looked up from germline, CDR1 is MGHRA and CDR2 is YSYEKL. The CDR3 length is 14 residues. Trimming pared 0 bases from V and 0 bases from J, leaving 6 bases between. CDR3 loop: CASSQDSVSYEQYF. DNA of the CDR3: TGCGCCAGCAGCCAAGACTCCGTCTCCTACGAGCAGTACTTC.

V usage is TRBV5-1 and J usage is TRBJ1-4; 9 bases match TRBD1. Germline V CDR1 and CDR2: SGHRS, YFSETQ. Unmatched junction bases numbered 17, after V lost 4 bases and J lost 7 bases. This CDR3 is built from 18 residues. The chain's CDR3 is CASSPYRDRARGSEKLFF. The CDR3 nucleotides read TGCGCCAGCAGCCCCTACCGGGACAGGGCCAGAGGTAGTGAAAAACTGTTTTTT.

The chain carries TRBV5-5 and TRBJ2-7; no clear D gene. The CDR3 is 16 amino acids. CDR1 and CDR2 from the germline V gene are SGHKS and YYEKEE (reference sequence). V lost 4 bases and J 7 bases, leaving 24 bases between the germline ends. CDR3 bases: TGTGCCAGCAGCCCCCGCCCCGGTGACTTCCGGCGTGAGCAGTACTTC. The encoded protein is CASSPRPGDFRREQYF. Full variable domain (outside the CDR3, taken from reference TRBV5-5 and TRBJ2-7): DAGVTQSPTHLIKTRGQQVTLRCSPISGHKSVSWYQQVLGQGPQFIFQYYEKEERGRGNFPDRFSARQFPNYSSELNVNALLLGDSALYLCASSPRPGDFRREQYFGPGTRLTVT.

In nucleotides, the CDR3 is TGTGCCAGCAGCTTAGGCAGGGGAAACTACGAGCAGTACTTC. Translated, it gives CASSLGRGNYEQYF. The V and J genes are TRBV11-3 and TRBJ2-7, with D perhaps matching TRBD1 (6 bases). V was trimmed by 1 base and J by 3 bases, leaving 10 bases between them. The CDR3 contains 14 residues. Per germline, CDR1 SGHNT and CDR2 YENEEA.

This chain uses TRBV10-2 with TRBJ1-4, with 8 positions matching TRBD1. CDR3 length: 14 residues. Germline loops: CDR1 WSHSY, CDR2 SAAADI. V was clipped by 7 bases and J by 5 bases; unmatched bases: 6. The CDR3 sequence: CASNDRGRNEKLFF. The CDR3 coding sequence is TGCGCCAGCAATGACAGGGGTAGGAATGAAAAACTGTTTTTT.

The chain is built from TRBV5-6 and TRBJ1-1; D perhaps matches TRBD1 (6 bases). Between the trimmed V and J ends, which lost 4 bases and 4 bases, there was a span of 14 bases. Per germline, CDR1 SGHDT and CDR2 YYEEEE. This CDR3 has 14 residues. CDR3 in amino acids: CASSSTGWGTEAFF. CDR3 in DNA: TGTGCCAGCAGCAGCACAGGGTGGGGCACTGAAGCTTTCTTT.

The V gene is TRBV7-8, the J gene TRBJ2-2; 8 nucleotides line up with TRBD1. This CDR3 contains 14 residues. CDR1 is SGHVS, CDR2 FQNEAQ, per germline. With V trimmed by 5 bases and J by 8 bases, 7 bases remained unmatched. CDR3: CASSLPTGVGELFF. The CDR3 DNA sequence: TGTGCCAGCAGCCTACCGACAGGGGTGGGGGAGCTGTTTTTT.